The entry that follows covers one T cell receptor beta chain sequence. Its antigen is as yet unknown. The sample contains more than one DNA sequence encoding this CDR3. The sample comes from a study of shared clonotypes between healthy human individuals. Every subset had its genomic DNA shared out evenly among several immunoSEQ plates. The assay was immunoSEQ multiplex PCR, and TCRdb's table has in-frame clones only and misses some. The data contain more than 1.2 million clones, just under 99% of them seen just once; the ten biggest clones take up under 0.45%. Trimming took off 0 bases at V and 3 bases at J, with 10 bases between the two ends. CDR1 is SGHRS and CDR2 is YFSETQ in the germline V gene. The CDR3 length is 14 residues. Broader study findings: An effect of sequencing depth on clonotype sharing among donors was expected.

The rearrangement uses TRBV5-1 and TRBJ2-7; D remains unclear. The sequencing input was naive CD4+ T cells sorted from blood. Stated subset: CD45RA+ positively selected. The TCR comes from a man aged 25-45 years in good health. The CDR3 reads CASSLVGSSYEQYF. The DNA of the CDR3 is TGCGCCAGCAGCTTGGTTGGCAGCAGCTACGAGCAGTACTTC.